This T cell receptor beta chain was found in a study of T cells in Graves' hyperthyroidism and ophthalmopathy. Turning to the study itself: Peripheral blood was obtained at initial diagnosis, preceding any treatment. Study-wide points: The model predicted ophthalmopathy a median roughly 6.3 months before onset. In simple terms, a model built on 13 V-J features told ophthalmopathy apart from stable hyperthyroidism.

It was RNA transcripts that yielded the amplified TCR beta CDR3 regions. Carried out on the TCR CDR3, a first-round RT-PCR used the HTBI primer set. A single record per CDR3 protein comes from TCRdb applying MiXCR to the multiplex PCR reads. The profile shows 35,000 or so distinct CDR3 sequences, around half of them singletons. Germline CDR1 is SNHLY and CDR2 is FYNNEI. V gave up 5 bases and J gave up 1 base, with 11 bases separating them. The CDR3 length is 14 residues. In regard to this clonotype: Its cognate antigen is unknown.

Sample: blood. This chain joins TRBV2 and TRBJ1-1, with D possibly matching TRBD1 (5 bases). The clonotype originates from a man aged 40-55 years with Graves' ophthalmopathy. In DNA, the CDR3 is TGTGCCAGCAGTACTAGCGGGGGGAACACTGAAGCTTTCTTT. It is translated as CASSTSGGNTEAFF.